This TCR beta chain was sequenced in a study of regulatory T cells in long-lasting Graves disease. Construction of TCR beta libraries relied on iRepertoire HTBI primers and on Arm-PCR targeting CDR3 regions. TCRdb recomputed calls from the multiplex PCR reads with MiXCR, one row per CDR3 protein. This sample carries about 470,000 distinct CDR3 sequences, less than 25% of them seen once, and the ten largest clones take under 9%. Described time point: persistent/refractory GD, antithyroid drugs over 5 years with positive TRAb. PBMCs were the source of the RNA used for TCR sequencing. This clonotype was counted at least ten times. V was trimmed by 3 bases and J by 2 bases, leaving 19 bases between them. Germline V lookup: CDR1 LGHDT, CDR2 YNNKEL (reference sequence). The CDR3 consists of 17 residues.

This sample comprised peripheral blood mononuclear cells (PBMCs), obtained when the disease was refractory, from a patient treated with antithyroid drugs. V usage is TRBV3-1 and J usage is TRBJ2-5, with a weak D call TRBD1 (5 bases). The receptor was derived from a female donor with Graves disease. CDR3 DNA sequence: TGTGCCAGCAGCCATCTGGGGTGGGTAGCAGGGCAAGAGACCCAGTACTTC. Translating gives CASSHLGWVAGQETQYF.